Sequencing of this T cell receptor (beta chain) was carried out in a study of blood T cell repertoires in COVID-19. The CDR3 is 14 residues long. The V and J ends lost 6 bases and 0 bases, in that order; junction bases with no gene match: 4. The germline V gene encodes CDR1 SGHDN and CDR2 FVKESK. The protocol was immunoSEQ multiplex PCR, while the TCRdb copy is restricted to in-frame clones and leaves out a portion. The data show 65,000 or so clones, with 80% to 90% seen just once and 15% held by the top ten. This chain links TRBV14 with TRBJ2-7, with 8 positions matching TRBD1. This receptor was obtained from a man aged 80 or over with acute or convalescent COVID-19. Input material: peripheral blood. CDR3 in amino acids: CASSSGTGSYEQYF. In DNA, the CDR3 is TGTGCCAGCAGTTCCGGGACAGGCTCCTACGAGCAGTACTTC.